These T cell receptor beta chains were read from a single sample in a study of control samples from healthy donors and cancer patients. Sequenced by immunoSEQ multiplex PCR; TCRdb stores in-frame clones only, minus some. The sample carries about 150,000 clones, 94% recorded once. The material sequenced was blood. These receptors were obtained from a man aged 40-55 years in good health. Both conserved end residues are part of each CDR3. A D gene is named only where the DNA matches it firmly. Size values are once, few and many counts, or a class for expanded clones, and some rows have none.

clone_size,d_call,j_call,v_call,cdr3_nt,cdr3_aa
-,TRBD2,TRBJ2-5,TRBV5-1,TGCGCCAGCAGCCTGGGACTAGCGGGGGGAGAGACCCAGTACTTC,CASSLGLAGGETQYF
-,-,TRBJ1-4,TRBV4-1,TGCGCCAGCAGCCAAGCTCAGGGAACTAGTGAAAAACTGTTTTTT,CASSQAQGTSEKLFF
-,TRBD1,TRBJ2-1,TRBV10-3,TGTGCCATCAGTTCCCAGGGGGCCGTCAATGAGCAGTTCTTC,CAISSQGAVNEQFF
-,-,TRBJ2-2,TRBV1,TGCACCAGCAGCCAAGACCTACTAGCGGGGGGACCAAACACCGGGGAGCTGTTTTTT,CTSSQDLLAGGPNTGELFF
-,-,TRBJ2-3,TRBV6-5,TGTGCCAGCAAAGGGTGGGGGACAGATACGCAGTATTTT,CASKGWGTDTQYF
-,-,TRBJ1-2,TRBV11-2,TGTGCCAGCAGCTTTAAGGACAGATCCTCATCTAACTATGGCTACACCTTC,CASSFKDRSSSNYGYTF
-,TRBD2,TRBJ2-1,TRBV24-1,TGTGCCACCAGTGATTTGGCCCGGGGGGGGGTTAATGAGCAGTTCTTC,CATSDLARGGVNEQFF
-,-,TRBJ2-6,TRBV24-1,TGTGCCACCAGTACCAGGGACGGGCCGGGGGCCAACGTCCTGACTTTC,CATSTRDGPGANVLTF
few,TRBD1,TRBJ1-2,TRBV11-2,TGTGCCAGCAGCTTAGGGACAGGGGGAGGCTATGGCTACACCTTC,CASSLGTGGGYGYTF
-,-,TRBJ1-2,TRBV6-6,TGTGCCAGCCGAATCGGGGTTAACTATGGCTACACCTTC,CASRIGVNYGYTF
-,-,TRBJ2-1,TRBV5-3,TGTGCCAGAAGCTTGTGCGGGGTCGCCTACAATGAGCAGTTCTTC,CARSLCGVAYNEQFF
-,-,TRBJ1-4,TRBV5-1,TGCGCCAGCAGCGTGGGCATAGGGGGGTCGGCTAGTGAAAAACTGTTTTTT,CASSVGIGGSASEKLFF
-,-,TRBJ1-2,TRBV28,TGTGCCAGCAGTCCAGGGGCCCGACTCTATGGCTACACCTTC,CASSPGARLYGYTF
-,-,TRBJ2-2,TRBV12-5,TGTGCTAGTGGCCCTGGGTCCACCTACACCGGGGAGCTGTTTTTT,CASGPGSTYTGELFF
once,-,TRBJ1-6,TRBV12-3/TRBV12-4,TGTGCCAGCACCGAGGGCTTTAATTCACCCCTCCACTTT,CASTEGFNSPLHF
-,-,TRBJ2-4,TRBV11-2,TGTGCCAGCAGTTTTAGACTAGCCAAAAACATTCAGTACTTC,CASSFRLAKNIQYF
-,-,TRBJ2-6,TRBV7-2,TGTGCCAGCAGCTTAAACCCCTCTGGGGCCAACGTCCTGACTTTC,CASSLNPSGANVLTF
-,TRBD2,TRBJ2-3,TRBV6-5,TGTGCCAGCAGTTACTCAGCGGGGAGCACAGATACGCAGTATTTT,CASSYSAGSTDTQYF
-,-,TRBJ1-3,TRBV6-2/TRBV6-3,TGTGCCAGCAGTTATAGGGCGGGACACAAATTCTCTGGAAACACCATATATTTT,CASSYRAGHKFSGNTIYF
-,-,TRBJ2-3,TRBV6-6,TGTGCCAGCAGTCCCCTGGTAGCCACGGGGGTAAGCGATACGCAGTATTTT,CASSPLVATGVSDTQYF
-,-,TRBJ1-1,TRBV5-1,TGCGCCAGCAGCTTAGGGTGGGGGGCGGTCACTGAAGCTTTCTTT,CASSLGWGAVTEAFF
-,-,TRBJ1-2,TRBV11-2,TGTGCCAGCAGCTTAGGTGCTGGGGGCAGGGACTATGGCTACACCTTC,CASSLGAGGRDYGYTF
-,TRBD1,TRBJ2-7,TRBV19,TGTGCCAGTAGTATAGCGACAGGGGTCGAGCAGTACTTC,CASSIATGVEQYF
once,-,TRBJ1-6,TRBV19,TGTGCCAGTAGTTTTGGGGCGCTCGTTTCACCCCTCCACTTT,CASSFGALVSPLHF
-,TRBD1,TRBJ1-4,TRBV6-5,TGTGCCAGCAGTTACGGGTGGGACAGTCGGGGTGAAAAACTGTTTTTT,CASSYGWDSRGEKLFF
-,TRBD1,TRBJ1-2,TRBV3-1/TRBV3-2,TGTGCCAGCAGCCAAGATTGGAGACAGGGGGTCGGAAGCTATGGCTACACCTTC,CASSQDWRQGVGSYGYTF
-,-,TRBJ2-1,TRBV11-3,TGTGCCAGCAGCTTAGTTGTTGGTGAGCAGTTCTTC,CASSLVVGEQFF
-,-,TRBJ2-7,TRBV7-8,TGTGCCAGCAGCTCTAGACCGTGGAGCTCCTACGAGCAGTACTTC,CASSSRPWSSYEQYF
-,-,TRBJ1-5,TRBV7-9,TGTGCCAGCAGCTTGGTAGGGGAAGGAAGCCAGCCCCAGCATTTT,CASSLVGEGSQPQHF
-,-,TRBJ1-1,TRBV29-1,TGCAGCGTTGACGAATTTGGGGCGACTGAAGCTTTCTTT,CSVDEFGATEAFF
-,-,TRBJ1-1,TRBV12-3/TRBV12-4,TGTGCCAGCAGTCCCTCAGGGGCCCCTGAAGCTTTCTTT,CASSPSGAPEAFF
-,-,TRBJ1-1,TRBV5-1,TGCGCCAGCAGCTACGGTGACACTGAAGCTTTCTTT,CASSYGDTEAFF
-,-,TRBJ1-1,TRBV28,TGTGCCAGCACCCTTAGCGCTGGGGCGTACACTGAAGCTTTCTTT,CASTLSAGAYTEAFF
few,-,TRBJ1-5,TRBV28,TGTGCCAGCAGTCCCCCGCGTTTCGATCAGCCCCAGCATTTT,CASSPPRFDQPQHF
-,-,TRBJ1-1,TRBV6-5,TGTGCCAGCAGTTCTAGGGATTTCAACACTGAAGCTTTCTTT,CASSSRDFNTEAFF
-,-,TRBJ2-3,TRBV21-1,TGTGCCAGCAGCACACGGACAGGGAGCACAGATACGCAGTATTTT,CASSTRTGSTDTQYF
-,TRBD1,TRBJ1-5,TRBV19,TGTGCCAGTAGTATCCCGGACAGGGGATTCAATCAGCCCCAGCATTTT,CASSIPDRGFNQPQHF